The TCR beta chain under discussion was sequenced for a study of CD8 T cells in ankylosing spondylitis. TCRdb processed the 5' RACE reads anew with MiXCR; each CDR3 protein has one entry. The sample yields around 150,000 distinct CDR3 sequences, about 7% seen once. In germline, CDR1 is MDHEN, CDR2 SYDVKM. V lost 8 bases to trimming and J lost 3 bases, with 13 bases between them. CDR3 size: 13 residues. This clonotype has a count of ten or more. Sequencing was performed on blood, either unsorted or a sorted T cell fraction (not recorded which). The chain carries TRBV28 and TRBJ2-5, with TRBD1 as a possible D gene (5 bases). This TCR was recovered from a female donor with ankylosing spondylitis or in good health (not recorded which). The CDR3: CASSSTVEETQYF. DNA of the CDR3: TGTGCCAGCTCCTCGACAGTCGAAGAGACCCAGTACTTC.